Shown below are 16 T cell receptor beta chains from a single sample sequenced in a study of beta chain features in type 1 diabetes. These receptors are not linked to any known antigen. cDNA synthesis used the whole RNA isolate, giving expressed TCRB sequences. Clones were read by immunoSEQ multiplex PCR, and TCRdb kept only the in-frame ones, dropping some. The table lists about 340,000 clones, around 8.5% of them singletons, with less than 1.2% in the top ten. Study-wide results and limits: Type 1 diabetes patients showed a moderate but significant shortening of TCRB CDR3s in all four CD4+ subsets.

The sample was central memory CD4+ T cells from blood. The receptors come from a man between 25 and 39 years old with type 1 diabetes.

The sample holds a few counts of this clone. CDR3 loop: CASSSATGQNPYEQYF. The CDR3 DNA reads as TGTGCCAGCAGTTCCGCGACAGGGCAAAACCCCTACGAGCAGTACTTC. This chain connects TRBV6-6 to TRBJ2-7; 7 nucleotides line up with TRBD1. With V trimmed by 4 bases and J by 2 bases, 11 bases remained unmatched. Germline CDR1 is MNHNY and CDR2 is SVGAGI (reference sequence). The CDR3 is 16 residues long.

This clone has more than one count but fewer than ten. V usage is TRBV2 and J usage is TRBJ2-3, with TRBD1 identical over 8 bases. The V segment lost 3 bases and the J segment 1 base; nucleotides outside the gene matches: 0. CDR1 is SNHLY, CDR2 FYNNEI, per germline. This CDR3 spans 14 amino acids. In DNA form, the CDR3 reads TGTGCCAGCAGTGAGGACAGGGGCACAGATACGCAGTATTTT. It encodes CASSEDRGTDTQYF.

This clone was detected only a few times. The CDR3 DNA is TGCGCCAGCAGCGCCGAACTAGCGGGGGCCTACTACGAGCAGTACTTC. It translates to CASSAELAGAYYEQYF. The V and J genes are TRBV4-1 and TRBJ2-7; TRBD2 matches 11 bases. This CDR3 is 16 amino acids long. Germline CDR1 is MGHRA and CDR2 is YSYEKL. V was pared by 5 bases and J by 3 bases, with 9 bases of the junction left unmatched.

The chain carries TRBV5-4 and TRBJ2-5; TRBD1 matches 8 bases. The CDR3 consists of 15 residues. Trimming at V came to 0 bases and at J to 4 bases, leaving 5 bases not matched to a gene. Germline CDR1 is SGHNT and CDR2 is YYREEE (reference sequence). Written as DNA, the CDR3 is TGTGCCAGCAGCTTGGACGGCAGGGGGCGAGAGACCCAGTACTTC. This gives the protein CASSLDGRGRETQYF.

This clone showed up just a few times. The CDR3 sequence is CASSRQGDSNEKLFF. The CDR3 DNA sequence: TGCGCCAGCAGCCGACAAGGGGACAGTAATGAAAAACTGTTTTTT. This chain joins TRBV5-1 and TRBJ1-4; 7 nucleotides agree with TRBD1. The CDR3 has 15 residues. Unmatched junction bases numbered 7, after V lost 4 bases and J lost 4 bases. The germline V gene has CDR1 SGHRS and CDR2 YFSETQ.

This clone has more than one count but fewer than ten. This chain links TRBV11-3 with TRBJ2-3; TRBD1 or TRBD2 may be the D gene (5 bases each). This CDR3 is built from 14 residues. The ends were cut back, 5 bases at V and 4 bases at J, with 13 bases in the middle. Germline lookup yields CDR1 SGHNT and CDR2 YENEEA. The CDR3 loop is CASSGPGTADTQYF. The CDR3, as DNA: TGTGCCAGCAGCGGTCCGGGGACCGCAGATACGCAGTATTTT.

In this sample, this clone turned up a few times. The chain is built from TRBV19 and TRBJ1-5; D might be TRBD1 (6 bases). There are 14 residues in the CDR3. With 7 bases removed from V and 7 bases from J, the gap between germline ends came to 17 bases. Germline V CDR1 and CDR2: LNHDA, SQIVND (reference sequence). CDR3 protein: CASTSAAGDQPQHF. The CDR3 region has the DNA TGTGCCAGTACGTCCGCGGCAGGGGACCAGCCCCAGCATTTT.

This clone was counted between two and nine times. This rearrangement joins TRBV19 to TRBJ1-5; D not resolved. This CDR3 has 12 residues. Germline V gives CDR1 LNHDA, CDR2 SQIVND (reference sequence). V lost 7 bases and J 5 bases, leaving 9 bases between the germline ends. CDR3 nucleotide sequence: TGTGCCAGTACGGACTATTATCAGCCCCAGCATTTT. It codes for CASTDYYQPQHF.

The V gene is TRBV5-4, the J gene TRBJ2-2, with TRBD1 matching 9 bases. Germline V gene sequence: CDR1 SGHNT, CDR2 YYREEE (reference sequence). The CDR3 sequence is 16 residues long. V shed 3 bases, J shed 5 bases, and the junction held 8 bases outside the gene matches. CDR3 nucleotide sequence: TGTGCCAGCAGCTCACAGGGGGCCAGAAAGACCGGGGAGCTGTTTTTT. Its protein product is CASSSQGARKTGELFF.

The sample holds many counts of this clone. Other DNA sequences in the sample encode the same CDR3. The rearrangement joins TRBV28 to TRBJ2-5; D remains ambiguous. Germline CDR1 is MDHEN and CDR2 is SYDVKM. The CDR3 consists of 12 residues. V lost 2 bases to trimming and J lost 2 bases, with 3 bases between them. The CDR3 sequence: CASSLTQETQYF. In nucleotides, the CDR3 is TGTGCCAGCAGTTTAACTCAAGAGACCCAGTACTTC.

This clone was picked up a small number of times. J is TRBJ2-5 and V is TRBV29-1, with 10 bases identical to TRBD1. Germline V gives CDR1 SQVTM, CDR2 ANQGSEA. The trim removed 7 bases at V and 6 bases at J, leaving 8 bases unmatched. This CDR3 comprises 13 residues. The CDR3 here is CSGGDRGRQTQYF. CDR3 bases: TGCAGCGGAGGGGACAGGGGTAGGCAGACCCAGTACTTC.

The chain has TRBV7-2 and TRBJ2-1; 12 bases align to TRBD2. The CDR3 loop spans 16 amino acids. V was pared by 5 bases and J by 8 bases, with 10 bases of the junction left unmatched. Per germline, CDR1 SGHTA and CDR2 FQGNSA. CDR3 DNA: TGTGCCAGCAGCCGCCGCGGACTAGCGGGGTTCCATGAGCAGTTCTTC. Protein: CASSRRGLAGFHEQFF. The whole variable domain, filled in from reference TRBV7-2 and TRBJ2-1, reads GAGVSQSPSNKVTEKGKDVELRCDPISGHTALYWYRQSLGQGLEFLIYFQGNSAPDKSGLPSDRFSAERTGGSVSTLTIQRTQQEDSAVYLCASSRRGLAGFHEQFFGPGTRLTVL.

The rearrangement links TRBV7-2 to TRBJ2-5; the D is unclear. The V and J ends lost 3 bases and 11 bases respectively, with 10 bases between them. The CDR3 runs 11 residues. Germline V lookup: CDR1 SGHTA, CDR2 FQGNSA. CDR3 sequence: CASSFESLQYF. CDR3 coding DNA: TGTGCCAGCAGCTTCGAGTCACTACAGTACTTC. Full variable domain (missing parts from reference TRBV7-2 and TRBJ2-5): GAGVSQSPSNKVTEKGKDVELRCDPISGHTALYWYRQSLGQGLEFLIYFQGNSAPDKSGLPSDRFSAERTGGSVSTLTIQRTQQEDSAVYLCASSFESLQYFGPGTRLLVL.

Ten or more counts support this clone. The rearrangement joins TRBV7-9 to TRBJ2-7; D perhaps matches TRBD1 (6 bases). The length of the CDR3 is 15 residues. V shed 4 bases and J shed 0 bases, with 13 bases lying between them. Germline V lookup: CDR1 SEHNR, CDR2 FQNEAQ (reference sequence). CDR3 loop: CASSSDRRFSYEQYF. CDR3 nucleotides: TGTGCCAGCAGCTCCGACAGGAGATTCTCCTACGAGCAGTACTTC.

The sample holds many counts of this clone. This sequence joins TRBV19 and TRBJ2-3; 7 bases are a match to TRBD1. The germline gives CDR1 LNHDA, CDR2 SQIVND (reference sequence). The ends lost 6 bases at V and 1 base at J; junction bases unmatched: 4. This CDR3 spans 14 amino acids. CDR3 nucleotides: TGTGCCAGTAGACAGGGGTTCGGCACAGATACGCAGTATTTT. This gives the protein CASRQGFGTDTQYF.

V usage is TRBV27 and J usage is TRBJ2-7, with TRBD2 identical over 8 bases. This CDR3 contains 16 residues. Germline CDR1 reads MNHEY; CDR2 reads SMNVEV (reference sequence). V dropped 6 bases and J dropped 5; count of bases not matched to a gene: 15. The DNA of the CDR3 is TGTGCCAGCAGAAGTTTAGCGGGGCAGGGAGGCCACGAGCAGTACTTC. Residues: CASRSLAGQGGHEQYF.